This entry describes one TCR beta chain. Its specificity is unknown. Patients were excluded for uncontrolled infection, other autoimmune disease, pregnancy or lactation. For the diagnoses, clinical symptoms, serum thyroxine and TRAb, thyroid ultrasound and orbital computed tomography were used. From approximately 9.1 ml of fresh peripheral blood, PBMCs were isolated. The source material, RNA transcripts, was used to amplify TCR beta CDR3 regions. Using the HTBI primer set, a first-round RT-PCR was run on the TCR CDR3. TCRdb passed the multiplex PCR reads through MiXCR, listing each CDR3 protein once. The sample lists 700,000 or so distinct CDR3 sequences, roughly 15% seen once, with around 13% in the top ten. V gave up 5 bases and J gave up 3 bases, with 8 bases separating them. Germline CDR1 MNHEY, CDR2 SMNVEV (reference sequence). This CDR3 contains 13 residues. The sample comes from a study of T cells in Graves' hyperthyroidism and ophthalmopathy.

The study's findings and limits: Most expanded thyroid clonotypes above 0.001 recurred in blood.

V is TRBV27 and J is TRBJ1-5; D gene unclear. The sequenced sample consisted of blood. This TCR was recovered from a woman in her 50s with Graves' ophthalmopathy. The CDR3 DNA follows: TGTGCCAGCAGTAGAGAGGCCAATCAGCCCCAGCATTTT. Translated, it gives CASSREANQPQHF.